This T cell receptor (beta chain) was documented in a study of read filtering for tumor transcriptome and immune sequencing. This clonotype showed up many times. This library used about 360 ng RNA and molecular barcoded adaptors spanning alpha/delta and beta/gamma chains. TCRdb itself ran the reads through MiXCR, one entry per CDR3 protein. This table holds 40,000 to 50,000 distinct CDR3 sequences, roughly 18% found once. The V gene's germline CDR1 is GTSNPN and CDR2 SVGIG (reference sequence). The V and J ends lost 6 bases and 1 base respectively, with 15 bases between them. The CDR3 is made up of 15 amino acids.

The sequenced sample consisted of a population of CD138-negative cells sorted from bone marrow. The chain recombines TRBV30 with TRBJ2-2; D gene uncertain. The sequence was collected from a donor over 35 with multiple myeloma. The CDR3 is CACPGSTMNTGELFF. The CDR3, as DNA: TGTGCCTGCCCCGGGTCTACCATGAACACCGGGGAGCTGTTTTTT. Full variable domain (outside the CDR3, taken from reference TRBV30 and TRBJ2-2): SQTIHQWPATLVQPVGSPLSLECTVEGTSNPNLYWYRQAAGRGLQLLFYSVGIGQISSEVPQNLSASRPQDRQFILSSKKLLLSDSGFYLCACPGSTMNTGELFFGEGSRLTVL.